Below are 23 T cell receptor beta chains sequenced from a single sample in a study of cytomegalovirus exposure and HLA in healthy donors. Amplification used 60 Vbeta primers and 13 Jbeta primers. Profiling relied on immunoSEQ multiplex PCR, and the TCRdb table lists in-frame clones only, not all of them. The sample holds around 90,000 clones, 80% seen once. Sequenced material: PBMCs. The receptors shown here come from a man younger than 45 in good health and CMV-seronegative.

The CDR3 is CASSLILTNYEQYF. DNA of the CDR3: TGTGCCAGCAGCCTTATACTAACTAACTACGAGCAGTACTTC. J is TRBJ2-5 and V is TRBV6-1; no definite D call. TRBJ2-7 explains the end of the DNA better; the J call may be wrong. This CDR3 spans 14 amino acids. CDR1 is MNHNS and CDR2 is SASEGT in the germline V gene.

This clone was picked up one time. The J gene is TRBJ2-1, the V gene TRBV5-1, with TRBD1 matching over 8 bases. Germline V gene data show CDR1 as SGHRS and CDR2 as YFSETQ. The CDR3 extends over 15 amino acids. Losses at the gene ends were 6 bases for V and 6 bases for J; bases not matched to a gene: 11. The CDR3 loop is CASIEGTGRVNEQFF. CDR3 bases: TGCGCCAGCATAGAAGGGACAGGTCGAGTCAATGAGCAGTTCTTC.

V usage is TRBV5-1 and J usage is TRBJ1-3; D is undetermined. CDR1 SGHRS and CDR2 YFSETQ come from the germline V gene. The CDR3 totals 14 residues. Deletions cut 4 bases from V and 7 bases from J, with 15 bases between. The CDR3 sequence is CASSGGANPNTIYF. The DNA for the CDR3 is TGCGCCAGCAGCGGAGGCGCTAATCCGAACACCATATATTTT.

The chain recombines TRBV27 with TRBJ1-6; D uncertain. This CDR3 has 16 residues. CDR1 and CDR2 from the germline V gene are MNHEY and SMNVEV (reference sequence). V was shortened by 3 bases and J by 7 bases, with 16 bases between the two germline ends. CDR3 sequence (DNA): TGTGCCAGCAGTTTTGACGGGGTAGGCCTAAATTCACCCCTCCACTTT. This translates into CASSFDGVGLNSPLHF.

J is TRBJ1-5 and V is TRBV28, with 10 bases aligning to TRBD1. The CDR3 has 16 amino acids. With 5 bases clipped from V and 4 bases from J, the junction kept 8 bases outside the gene matches. Germline CDR1 is MDHEN and CDR2 is SYDVKM. CDR3 residues: CASSPPRTGGNQPQHF. In nucleotides, the CDR3 is TGTGCCAGCAGTCCCCCCCGGACAGGGGGTAATCAGCCCCAGCATTTT.

The chain joins TRBV15 to TRBJ1-1; a weak D match, TRBD1 (5 bases). Germline V CDR1 and CDR2: LNHNV, YYDKDF (reference sequence). The CDR3 is 13 residues long. V gave up 3 bases and J gave up 6 bases, with 11 bases separating them. The CDR3: CATSSRRGAEAFF. DNA of the CDR3: TGTGCCACCAGCAGCAGACGGGGGGCTGAAGCTTTCTTT.

This sequence joins TRBV2 and TRBJ1-4, with 7 bases matching TRBD1. V lost 6 bases, J lost 5 bases, and 6 bases stayed unmatched. Germline V gene data show CDR1 as SNHLY and CDR2 as FYNNEI. This CDR3 region has 14 residues. The CDR3 loop reads CASRGLTGNEKLFF. For the CDR3, the DNA is TGTGCCAGCAGGGGCCTGACAGGGAATGAAAAACTGTTTTTT.

V and J are TRBV19 and TRBJ1-6, with D unresolved. The CDR3 length is 13 residues. Trimming took off 1 base at V and 10 bases at J, with 8 bases between the two ends. The V gene's germline CDR1 is LNHDA and CDR2 SQIVND (reference sequence). CDR3 nucleotides: TGTGCCAGTAGTATAGGCGGGGTATCACCCCTCCACTTT. This sequence encodes CASSIGGVSPLHF. The full variable domain, rest sourced from reference TRBV19 and TRBJ1-6, is DGGITQSPKYLFRKEGQNVTLSCEQNLNHDAMYWYRQDPGQGLRLIYYSQIVNDFQKGDIAEGYSVSREKKESFPLTVTSAQKNPTAFYLCASSIGGVSPLHFGNGTRLTVT.

The J gene is TRBJ2-2, the V gene TRBV6-5, with D unresolved. The V gene lost 2 bases and the J gene lost 4 bases, with 5 bases spanning the gap. The CDR3 length is 13 residues. Germline V gene data show CDR1 as MNHEY and CDR2 as SVGAGI. The CDR3 DNA is TGTGCCAGCAGTTACCCGGGCACCGGGGAGCTGTTTTTT. It codes for CASSYPGTGELFF.

V and J are TRBV18 and TRBJ2-7; 7 bases fit TRBD2. With 3 bases clipped from V and 3 bases from J, the junction kept 8 bases outside the gene matches. The germline V gene encodes CDR1 KGHSH and CDR2 LQKENI. The CDR3 spans 15 residues. The CDR3 DNA follows: TGTGCCAGCTCACCGGGTAGCGGGCCCCTCTACGAGCAGTACTTC. Its protein product is CASSPGSGPLYEQYF.

This chain uses TRBV19 with TRBJ2-1; D might be TRBD2 (6 bases). CDR1 LNHDA and CDR2 SQIVND come from the germline V gene (reference sequence). Trimming shortened V by 3 bases and J by 4 bases, and 16 bases separated the two germline ends. This CDR3 comprises 16 residues. CDR3 amino acids: CASSISRGGLYNEQFF. The CDR3 DNA is TGTGCCAGTAGTATCAGTCGGGGAGGCCTTTACAATGAGCAGTTCTTC.

The table lists this clone with a few counts. The chain couples TRBV4-2 to TRBJ1-4, with 11 positions matching TRBD1. There are 23 residues in the CDR3. Losses at the gene ends were 4 bases for V and 0 bases for J; bases not matched to a gene: 22. CDR1 is LGHNA, CDR2 YNFKEQ, per germline. This CDR3 is CASSPRTGGMGTLRESTNEKLFF. Here the CDR3 DNA reads TGTGCCAGCAGCCCGAGGACAGGGGGCATGGGGACCCTCCGGGAGTCAACTAATGAAAAACTGTTTTTT.

This chain links TRBV27 with TRBJ2-7; 11 bases map to TRBD1. Germline-derived CDR1 and CDR2 are MNHEY and SMNVEV (reference sequence). CDR3 length equals 14 residues. J was trimmed by 5 bases and V by 6 bases; bases with no gene match: 6. CDR3 in amino acids: CASRGTGGANEQYF. The DNA of the CDR3 is TGTGCCAGCAGGGGGACAGGGGGGGCCAACGAGCAGTACTTC.

This clone was seen more than once but under ten times. The genes are TRBV6-1 and TRBJ2-2; possibly TRBD2 for D (7 bases). CDR3 size: 15 residues. The V gene's germline CDR1 is MNHNS and CDR2 SASEGT. V was trimmed by 2 bases and J by 3 bases, leaving 10 bases between them. DNA of the CDR3: TGTGCCAGCAGTGAATACGGGGGGCACACCGGGGAGCTGTTTTTT. Protein: CASSEYGGHTGELFF.

This chain uses TRBV27 with TRBJ2-3; the D is unclear. V dropped 4 bases and J dropped 7 bases, with 9 bases sitting between them. Germline V gene lookup returns CDR1 MNHEY and CDR2 SMNVEV (reference sequence). The CDR3 is made up of 12 amino acids. CDR3 DNA sequence: TGTGCCAGCAGTTCGGTCCGTCATACGCAGTATTTT. It is translated as CASSSVRHTQYF.

The chain carries TRBV4-1 and TRBJ1-2, with D tentatively TRBD1 (6 bases). V lost 3 bases and J lost 11, with 16 bases in between. The CDR3 spans 13 residues. The germline V gene encodes CDR1 MGHRA and CDR2 YSYEKL. The CDR3 loop reads CASSHEDGTGYTF. The CDR3 nucleotides are TGCGCCAGCAGCCATGAGGACGGTACAGGGTACACCTTC.

The chain links TRBV6-5 to TRBJ1-1, with D possibly being TRBD1 (5 bases). Germline values: CDR1 MNHEY, CDR2 SVGAGI. The CDR3 runs 15 residues. V lost 4 bases, J lost 5 bases, and 17 bases lay in between. CDR3 nucleotide sequence: TGTGCCAGCAGTTTATCGGGACTGGGGAGAACTGAAGCTTTCTTT. Amino acid sequence: CASSLSGLGRTEAFF.

This chain links TRBV30 with TRBJ1-2, with a weak D call TRBD1 (5 bases). The V and J ends lost 4 bases and 8 bases respectively, with 20 bases between them. Germline V gene data show CDR1 as GTSNPN and CDR2 as SVGIG (reference sequence). CDR3 size: 14 residues. The chain's CDR3 is CAWNLRRGNRGYTF. Here the CDR3 DNA reads TGTGCCTGGAATCTAAGACGGGGGAACAGGGGCTACACCTTC.

CDR3 sequence: CASSQGPTVYNEQFF. The CDR3 nucleotides read TGCGCCAGCAGCCAAGGCCCCACAGTCTACAATGAGCAGTTCTTC. The J gene is TRBJ2-1, the V gene TRBV4-3; no definite D call. Germline lookup yields CDR1 LGHNA and CDR2 YSLEER. CDR3 length equals 15 residues. V dropped 1 base and J dropped 3 bases, with 10 bases sitting between them.

This clone was found once. V gene TRBV5-1 combines with J gene TRBJ2-5; 8 nucleotides line up with TRBD2. V lost 0 bases and J lost 2; bases outside the gene matches: 3. There are 15 residues in the CDR3. Germline V gene sequence: CDR1 SGHRS, CDR2 YFSETQ. The CDR3 DNA reads TGCGCCAGCAGCTTGGCGGGGACTAGTCAAGAGACCCAGTACTTC. Translating gives CASSLAGTSQETQYF.

This clone was seen only a few times. The chain has TRBV28 and TRBJ1-4; D ambiguous. CDR3 size: 12 residues. Trimming cost V 1 base and J 8 bases, with 5 bases left between them. From germline, CDR1 is MDHEN and CDR2 SYDVKM. The CDR3 nucleotides read TGTGCCAGCAGTTTATTGAGGGAAAAACTGTTTTTT. It is translated as CASSLLREKLFF.

This clone occurred once. The chain couples TRBV5-6 to TRBJ2-5, with D possibly being TRBD2 (6 bases). The J call could be wrong; TRBJ2-7 is a better fit for the DNA end. CDR3 size: 14 residues. The germline V gene encodes CDR1 SGHDT and CDR2 YYEEEE. CDR3 DNA: TGTGCCAGCAGCTTGGTAGGCGGGACCTACGAGCAGTACTTC. Encoded protein: CASSLVGGTYEQYF.

CDR3 amino acids: CASSDRDRTDTQYF. CDR3 bases: TGTGCCAGCAGTGACAGGGATCGAACAGATACGCAGTATTTT. V gene TRBV2 combines with J gene TRBJ2-3; TRBD1 is a possible D gene (5 bases). V dropped 3 bases and J dropped 3 bases, with 10 bases sitting between them. Germline CDR1 is SNHLY and CDR2 is FYNNEI. The CDR3 length is 14 residues.